What follows describes a single TCR beta chain. As yet, its antigen is unknown. The data belong to a study of T cell clonotyping in hematopoietic cell transplantation. Study at large: Cytoreduction preceded collection of pretransplant recipient samples. Study-level results: Broader posttransplant TCR repertoire diversity was predicted by graft donor and pretransplant recipient Inverse Simpson Index values. Recipient TCR diversity dropped after transplant; expanded clonotypes rose from day 30 to 180.

Some clones are missing from TCRdb's copy, which holds only in-frame ones; the method was immunoSEQ multiplex PCR. The data hold tens of thousands of clones, with about 96% observed a single time. The CDR3 covers 14 residues. Germline V gene lookup returns CDR1 LNHDA and CDR2 SQIVND (reference sequence). Trimming cost V 6 bases and J 0 bases, with 12 bases left between them. As to time point: recipient sample about 28 days before transplant, after cytoreduction. V and J are TRBV19 and TRBJ2-7; D call uncertain. This receptor was identified in a woman in her 50s with acute myeloid leukemia. Some clones in this sample may be carry-over from other donors' samples. Sample: peripheral blood mononuclear cells, taken before stem cell transplant. This CDR3 reads CASSQTYSSYEQYF. The CDR3 DNA reads TGTGCCAGTAGCCAGACCTATTCCTCCTACGAGCAGTACTTC.